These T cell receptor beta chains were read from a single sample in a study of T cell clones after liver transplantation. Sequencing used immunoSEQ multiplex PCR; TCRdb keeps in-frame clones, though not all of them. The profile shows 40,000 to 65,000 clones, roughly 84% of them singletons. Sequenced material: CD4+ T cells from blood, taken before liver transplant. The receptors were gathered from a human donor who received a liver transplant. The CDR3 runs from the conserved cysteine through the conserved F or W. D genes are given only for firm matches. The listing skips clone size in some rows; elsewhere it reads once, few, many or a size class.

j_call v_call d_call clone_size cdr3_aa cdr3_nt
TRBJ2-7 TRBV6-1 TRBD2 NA CASSGGFFSYEQYF TGTGCCAGCTCGGGGGGGTTTTTCTCCTACGAGCAGTACTTC
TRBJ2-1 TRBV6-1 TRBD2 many CASRPGLAGSNEQFF TGTGCCAGCAGGCCGGGACTAGCGGGATCCAATGAGCAGTTCTTC
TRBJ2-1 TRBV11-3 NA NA CASSLDRSSEQFF TGTGCCAGCAGCTTAGATCGGAGTTCGGAGCAGTTCTTC
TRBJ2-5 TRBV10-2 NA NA CASSDHRANRETQYF TGCGCCAGCAGTGATCACAGGGCTAATCGGGAGACCCAGTACTTC
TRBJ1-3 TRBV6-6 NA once CASRHGDAGNTIYF TGTGCCAGCAGACACGGGGACGCTGGAAACACCATATATTTT
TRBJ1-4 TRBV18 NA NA CASSPGVGEKLFF TGTGCCAGCTCACCAGGGGTGGGTGAAAAACTGTTTTTT
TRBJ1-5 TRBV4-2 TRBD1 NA CASSRQGQGDNQPQHF TGTGCCAGCAGCCGACAGGGCCAGGGGGACAATCAGCCCCAGCATTTT
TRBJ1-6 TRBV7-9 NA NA CACDKGQLNSPLHF TGTGCCTGCGACAAAGGACAGCTCAATTCACCCCTCCACTTT
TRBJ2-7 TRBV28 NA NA CASSLLLYEQYF TGTGCCAGCAGTTTGCTCTTGTACGAGCAGTACTTC
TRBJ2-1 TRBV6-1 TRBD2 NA CATYLAGGRDEQFF TGTGCCACCTATCTAGCGGGAGGGAGGGATGAGCAGTTCTTC
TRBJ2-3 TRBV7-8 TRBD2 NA CASSFGGGPADTQYF TGTGCCAGCAGCTTTGGGGGAGGGCCCGCAGATACGCAGTATTTT
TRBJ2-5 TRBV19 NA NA CASSTAMAGGQETQYF TGTGCCAGTAGTACGGCCATGGCGGGCGGCCAAGAGACCCAGTACTTC
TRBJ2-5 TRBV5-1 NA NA CASSLEMGETQYF TGCGCCAGCAGCTTGGAAATGGGGGAGACCCAGTACTTC
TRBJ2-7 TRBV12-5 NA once CASGLVQGHEQYF TGTGCTAGTGGTTTGGTACAAGGTCACGAGCAGTACTTC
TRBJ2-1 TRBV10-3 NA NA CALGSYNEQFF TGTGCCCTAGGATCCTACAATGAGCAGTTCTTC
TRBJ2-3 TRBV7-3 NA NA CASSVRVDDTQYF TGTGCCAGCAGCGTCAGGGTTGACGATACGCAGTATTTT
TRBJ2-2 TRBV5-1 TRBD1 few CASSVTGSGELFF TGCGCCAGCAGTGTGACAGGGTCCGGGGAGCTGTTTTTT
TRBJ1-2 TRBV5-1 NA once CASTPDGGTYGYTF TGCGCCAGCACCCCGGATGGAGGAACCTATGGCTACACCTTC